These T cell receptor beta chains were read from a single sample in a study of Ad26.COV2.S vaccination and SARS-CoV-2 variants. The protocol was immunoSEQ multiplex PCR, while the TCRdb copy is restricted to in-frame clones and leaves out a portion. The sample contains more than 350,000 clones, 80% to 95% of which appear only once. The sequencing used peripheral blood, collected in a trial of Ad26.COV2.S vaccine versus placebo. Every receptor here comes from a person aged 18 to 59 who received the Ad26.COV2.S COVID-19 vaccine or a placebo. Each CDR3 is given without its conserved first and last residue.

v_call: TRBV4-3
j_call: TRBJ2-2
cdr3_aa: ASSQVSSLHTGELF

v_call: TRBV7-9
j_call: TRBJ1-2
cdr3_aa: ASSPGQGYYGYT

v_call: TRBV19
j_call: TRBJ1-1
cdr3_aa: ATRTGAFVNTEAF

v_call: TRBV30
j_call: TRBJ2-2
cdr3_aa: AWGPSRSRELF

v_call: TRBV5-1
j_call: TRBJ1-6
cdr3_aa: ASSLGTAAYNSPLH

v_call: TRBV29-1
j_call: TRBJ2-1
cdr3_aa: SVGRTDYNEQF

v_call: TRBV18
j_call: TRBJ2-4
cdr3_aa: ASSPTEGIGNIQY

v_call: TRBV4-3
j_call: TRBJ2-1
cdr3_aa: ASSQASGGIYNEQF

v_call: TRBV12-3/TRBV12-4
j_call: TRBJ1-4
cdr3_aa: ASSPPGSEKLF

v_call: TRBV6-1
j_call: TRBJ1-2
cdr3_aa: ASSDSQGYGYT